The text below deals with one TCR beta chain. Antigen unknown. The data were obtained in a study of PD-L1 blockade in urothelial cancer. Germline V gene data show CDR1 as SEHNR and CDR2 as FQNEAQ (reference sequence). The CDR3 runs to 12 residues. The ends were cut back, 8 bases at V and 2 bases at J, with 9 bases in the middle. General study results and limits: Lower than median blood TCR clonality before treatment predicted better survival.

Here immunoSEQ multiplex PCR was the method, and the copy in TCRdb shows in-frame clones only, minus some. The data show about 83,000 clones, around 90% seen once. This material consisted of PBMCs, taken around atezolizumab (anti-PD-L1) treatment. The sequence was collected from a woman in her 70s with urothelial cancer. The gene calls are TRBV7-9 and TRBJ2-5; D perhaps matches TRBD1 (5 bases). The CDR3 protein is CASQGNQETQYF. In DNA form, the CDR3 reads TGTGCCAGCCAGGGCAATCAAGAGACCCAGTACTTC.